These 5 T cell receptor beta chains originate from one sample sequenced in a study of T cells after yellow fever vaccination. MiXCR, run by TCRdb on the 5' RACE reads, gives a single entry per CDR3 protein. The table shows 150,000 to 200,000 distinct CDR3 sequences, with about 7% occurring only once. Sequences were derived from CD4+ T cells sorted from PBMCs, sampled less than 6 days after the first yellow fever vaccination. All receptors come from a young man who received the YFV17D yellow fever vaccine.

This clonotype was counted between two and nine times. The chain carries TRBV20-1 and TRBJ2-4; 8 nucleotides agree with TRBD1. Germline CDR1 and CDR2: DFQATT and SNEGSKA (reference sequence). The length of the CDR3 is 15 residues. V was pared by 6 bases and J by 0 bases, with 7 bases of the junction left unmatched. The CDR3 protein is CSAGGQGAAKNIQYF. CDR3 sequence (DNA): TGCAGTGCAGGCGGACAGGGTGCAGCCAAAAACATTCAGTACTTC.

This chain links TRBV4-2 with TRBJ2-5; the D gene could be TRBD1 or TRBD2 (6 bases each). The CDR3 extends over 14 amino acids. Germline V gives CDR1 LGHNA, CDR2 YNFKEQ. Trimming shortened V by 4 bases and J by 7 bases, and 16 bases separated the two germline ends. In nucleotides, the CDR3 is TGTGCCAGCAGCCTGGGGGGCACTTGGGGGACCCAGTACTTC. Translation: CASSLGGTWGTQYF.

This clonotype was seen ten or more times. The gene calls are TRBV28 and TRBJ1-1, with a weak D call TRBD1 (5 bases). The CDR3 has 15 amino acids. Germline assignment: CDR1 MDHEN and CDR2 SYDVKM. With 1 base removed from V and 0 bases from J, the gap between germline ends came to 9 bases. The CDR3 protein is CASSLFGAMNTEAFF. CDR3 in DNA: TGTGCCAGCAGTTTATTTGGGGCGATGAACACTGAAGCTTTCTTT.

In its sample, this clonotype was seen many times. The V gene is TRBV5-1, the J gene TRBJ2-3, with 10 bases fitting TRBD2. J was trimmed by 3 bases and V by 6 bases; bases with no gene match: 7. Germline V gene lookup returns CDR1 SGHRS and CDR2 YFSETQ. The CDR3 sequence is 15 residues long. The CDR3: CASTSSGGGTDTQYF. DNA of the CDR3: TGCGCCAGCACCTCTAGCGGGGGAGGTACAGATACGCAGTATTTT.

The chain has TRBV11-2 and TRBJ2-3; no definite D call. The germline gives CDR1 SGHAT, CDR2 FQNNGV. The length of the CDR3 is 15 residues. Trimming stripped 1 base from V and 1 base from J, with 9 bases between. The CDR3 nucleotides read TGTGCCAGCAGCTTAGCGGCCCGGGGCACAGATACGCAGTATTTT. Protein sequence: CASSLAARGTDTQYF.